This T cell receptor beta chain is drawn from a study of blood T cell repertoires in COVID-19. Some clones are missing from TCRdb's copy, which holds only in-frame ones; the method was immunoSEQ multiplex PCR. The sample holds around 200,000 clones, less than 85% seen once. Germline V CDR1 and CDR2: LNHDA, SQIVND (reference sequence). Trimming cost V 2 bases and J 1 base, with 8 bases left between them. The CDR3 totals 14 residues. The chain is built from TRBV19 and TRBJ2-5; D is unclear. This clonotype was obtained from a man between 35 and 55 years old who had recovered from COVID-19. Sequencing used PBMCs or T cells enriched from blood (not recorded which). The CDR3 nucleotides are TGTGCCAGTAGTATACGGTCCCGCCAAGAGACCCAGTACTTC. Translating gives CASSIRSRQETQYF. Drawing the rest from reference TRBV19 and TRBJ2-5, the complete variable domain is DGGITQSPKYLFRKEGQNVTLSCEQNLNHDAMYWYRQDPGQGLRLIYYSQIVNDFQKGDIAEGYSVSREKKESFPLTVTSAQKNPTAFYLCASSIRSRQETQYFGPGTRLLVL.